This T cell receptor beta chain was recorded in a study of blood T cell repertoires in COVID-19. For the study at large: Specimens from acute and convalescent COVID-19 originated in the United States, Italy and Spain. The cDNA or gDNA used as material had been derived from T cells, B-cell-depleted T cells, or PBMCs.

The germline V gene encodes CDR1 SGHTA and CDR2 FQGNSA. V was cut by 4 bases and J by 7 bases, with 8 bases left in between. The CDR3 spans 11 residues. Per the authors' pipeline: Amplification with reference gene primers provided the estimates of nucleated cell counts. Clones were read by immunoSEQ multiplex PCR, and TCRdb kept only the in-frame ones, dropping some. The V and J calls and clone size come from that table; D and trimming were worked out from the DNA. The sample has roughly 100,000 clones, roughly 85% seen once; the top ten hold about 1.8%. This sequence joins TRBV7-2 and TRBJ2-7, with D possibly being TRBD2 (5 bases). Sequenced material: peripheral blood. This TCR came from a woman in her 70s with active or convalescent COVID-19. CDR3 DNA: TGTGCCAGCAGCTCCCGGGGAGAGCAGTACTTC. It specifies CASSSRGEQYF.